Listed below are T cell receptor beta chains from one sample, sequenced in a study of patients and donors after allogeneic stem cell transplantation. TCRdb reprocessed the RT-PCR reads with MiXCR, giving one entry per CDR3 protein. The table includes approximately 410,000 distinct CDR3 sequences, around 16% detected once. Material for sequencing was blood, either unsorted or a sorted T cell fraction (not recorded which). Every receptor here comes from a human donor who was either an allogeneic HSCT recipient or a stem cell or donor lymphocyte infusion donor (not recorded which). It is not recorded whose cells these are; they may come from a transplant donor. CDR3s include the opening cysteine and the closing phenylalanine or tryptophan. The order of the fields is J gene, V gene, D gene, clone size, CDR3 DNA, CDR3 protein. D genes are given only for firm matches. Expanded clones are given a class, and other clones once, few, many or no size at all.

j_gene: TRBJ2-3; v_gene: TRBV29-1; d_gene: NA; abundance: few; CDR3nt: TGCAGCGTGGGGGAGAGACGCACAGATACGCAGTATTTT; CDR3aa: CSVGERRTDTQYF
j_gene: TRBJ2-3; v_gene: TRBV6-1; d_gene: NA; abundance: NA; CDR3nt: TGTGCCAGCAGTGCGAGGGGCACAGATACGCAGTATTTT; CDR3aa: CASSARGTDTQYF
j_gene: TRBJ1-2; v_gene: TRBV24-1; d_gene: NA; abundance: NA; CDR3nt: TGTGCCACCAGTGATCCGGAGGGTGGGAGCTATGGCTACACCTTC; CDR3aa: CATSDPEGGSYGYTF
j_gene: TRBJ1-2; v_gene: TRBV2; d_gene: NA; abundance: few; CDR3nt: TGTGCCAGCAGCAAAGACAGTAACTATGGCTACACCTTC; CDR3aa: CASSKDSNYGYTF
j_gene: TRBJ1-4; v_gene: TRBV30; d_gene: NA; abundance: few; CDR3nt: TGTGCCTGGAGTGGACAGAATTCAAATGAAAAACTGTTTTTT; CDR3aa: CAWSGQNSNEKLFF
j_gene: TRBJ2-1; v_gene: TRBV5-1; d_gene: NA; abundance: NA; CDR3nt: TGCGCCAGCAGCCCAACACAAAGCGGAGGTAGTAATGAGCAGTTCTTC; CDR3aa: CASSPTQSGGSNEQFF
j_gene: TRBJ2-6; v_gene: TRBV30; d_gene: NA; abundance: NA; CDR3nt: TGTGCCTGGAGGGGGCGACTTCTCTCTATATCTGGGGCCAACGTCCTGACTTTC; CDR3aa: CAWRGRLLSISGANVLTF
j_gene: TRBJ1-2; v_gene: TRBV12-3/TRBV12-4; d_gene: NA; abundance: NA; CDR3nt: TGTGCCAGCAGTTTACGAATAGCTAACTATGGCTACACCTTC; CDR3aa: CASSLRIANYGYTF
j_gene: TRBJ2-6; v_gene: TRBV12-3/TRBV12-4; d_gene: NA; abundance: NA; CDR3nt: TGTGCCAGCAGTAGGTGGGACTCTGGGGCCAACGTCCTGACTTTC; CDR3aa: CASSRWDSGANVLTF
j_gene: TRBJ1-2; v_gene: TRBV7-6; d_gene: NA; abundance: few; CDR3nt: TGTGCCAGCAGCTGGGAGGACACCAACTATGGCTACACCTTC; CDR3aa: CASSWEDTNYGYTF